What follows are 26 T cell receptor beta chains derived from one specimen sequenced in a study of blood T cell repertoires in COVID-19. TCRdb's table, derived via immunoSEQ multiplex PCR, lists solely in-frame clones and lacks some. Of approximately 120,000 clones in the sample, more than 80% were seen once. Sequenced: peripheral blood. These receptors all stem from a woman over 75 with COVID-19, enrolled during active disease.

The V call is TRBV9, the J call TRBJ2-7; 7 bases agree with TRBD1. The CDR3 runs 14 residues. Germline CDR1 SGDLS, CDR2 YYNGEE. The J segment lost 0 bases and the V segment lost 4 bases, leaving 4 bases of the junction unmatched. This CDR3 is CASSLGQDSYEQYF. The CDR3 coding sequence is TGTGCCAGCAGCCTTGGACAGGACTCCTACGAGCAGTACTTC.

This rearrangement joins TRBV28 to TRBJ2-7; D is unclear. Trimming removed 1 base from V and 2 bases from J, with 3 bases in between. The CDR3 has 12 residues. Germline V gene lookup returns CDR1 MDHEN and CDR2 SYDVKM. The CDR3 protein is CASSLSAYEQYF. Here the CDR3 DNA reads TGTGCCAGCAGTTTATCGGCCTACGAGCAGTACTTC.

V gene TRBV7-8 combines with J gene TRBJ1-3, with D possibly matching TRBD1 (6 bases). With 4 bases removed from V and 4 bases from J, the gap between germline ends came to 11 bases. CDR1 is SGHVS and CDR2 is FQNEAQ in the germline V gene. The CDR3 length is 14 residues. DNA of the CDR3: TGTGCCAGCAGCTCCACAGGGTCCGGAAACACCATATATTTT. Residues: CASSSTGSGNTIYF.

The CDR3 coding sequence is TGTGCCAGCAGCTCAGGACTCACGAATTACGAGCAGTACTTC. This sequence encodes CASSSGLTNYEQYF. The chain has TRBV11-2 and TRBJ2-7; the D gene is possibly TRBD2 (5 bases). CDR3 length: 14 amino acids. V lost 4 bases, J lost 4 bases, and 14 bases lay in between. Per germline, CDR1 SGHAT and CDR2 FQNNGV.

The genes are TRBV18 and TRBJ2-1; D is perhaps TRBD1 (5 bases). The germline V gene has CDR1 KGHSH and CDR2 LQKENI. This CDR3 has 14 residues. V was shortened by 4 bases and J by 4 bases, with 11 bases between the two germline ends. The CDR3 is CASSRLGQYNEQFF. DNA for the CDR3: TGTGCCAGCTCACGCCTGGGGCAATACAATGAGCAGTTCTTC.

The rearrangement uses TRBV19 and TRBJ1-6, with 7 bases that match TRBD1. Per germline, CDR1 LNHDA and CDR2 SQIVND (reference sequence). V lost 5 bases, J lost 5 bases, and 6 bases stayed unmatched. The CDR3 is 15 residues long. As DNA, the CDR3 is TGTGCCAGTAGTTTCGGACAGGAAAATAATTCACCCCTCCACTTT. This codes for CASSFGQENNSPLHF.

On this clone: Additional DNA sequences in this sample encode the identical CDR3. The chain is built from TRBV19 and TRBJ1-5; possibly TRBD1 for D (5 bases). This CDR3 has 14 amino acids. The ends were cut back, 3 bases at V and 0 bases at J, with 6 bases in the middle. Germline values: CDR1 LNHDA, CDR2 SQIVND (reference sequence). The CDR3 bases are TGTGCCAGTAGTATCGGGGGTAGCAATCAGCCCCAGCATTTT. Its protein product is CASSIGGSNQPQHF.

This clone was detected only a few times. The V gene is TRBV29-1, the J gene TRBJ2-1; D is possibly TRBD2 (6 bases). V was pared by 3 bases and J by 4 bases, with 22 bases between. There are 17 residues in the CDR3. Germline V gene sequence: CDR1 SQVTM, CDR2 ANQGSEA. CDR3 in amino acids: CSVDLLTSAGRYNEQFF. CDR3 in DNA: TGCAGCGTTGATTTGTTGACCTCGGCGGGACGGTACAATGAGCAGTTCTTC.

This clone was counted once. The V gene is TRBV24-1, the J gene TRBJ1-1; TRBD1 is a possible D gene (5 bases). Trimming removed 7 bases from V and 1 base from J, with 9 bases in between. Germline V gives CDR1 KGHDR, CDR2 SFDVKD. This CDR3 contains 13 residues. The CDR3 spells CATSPGQNTEAFF. CDR3 bases: TGTGCCACCAGCCCTGGACAGAACACTGAAGCTTTCTTT.

The rearrangement uses TRBV5-1 and TRBJ1-6; 9 bases match TRBD1. CDR1 SGHRS and CDR2 YFSETQ come from the germline V gene. V dropped 4 bases and J dropped 8; count of bases not matched to a gene: 4. The length of the CDR3 is 14 residues. CDR3 DNA sequence: TGCGCCAGCAGCCCCCGGACAGGGGATTCACCCCTCCACTTT. Its protein is CASSPRTGDSPLHF.

Note on this clone: Distinct nucleotide sequences in the sample also encode this CDR3. The V call is TRBV7-2, the J call TRBJ2-7, with 8 nucleotides matching TRBD2. Per germline, CDR1 SGHTA and CDR2 FQGNSA. This CDR3 region has 14 residues. The junction had 4 bases not matched to a gene; V was cut back by 5 bases and J by 1 base. The CDR3 sequence: CASSPGGSSYEQYF. The CDR3, as DNA: TGTGCCAGCAGCCCGGGGGGGTCATCCTACGAGCAGTACTTC.

The chain employs TRBV6-1 and TRBJ2-1; D possibly corresponds to TRBD2 (5 bases). V was cut by 1 base and J by 5 bases, with 9 bases left in between. Germline V gives CDR1 MNHNS, CDR2 SASEGT. The CDR3 has 14 amino acids. The CDR3 here is CASSEVTTNNEQFF. For the CDR3, the DNA is TGTGCCAGCAGTGAAGTGACTACCAACAATGAGCAGTTCTTC.

In its sample, this clone was seen once. The chain combines TRBV5-1 with TRBJ1-5; possible D gene TRBD1, 5 bases. Germline V gene sequence: CDR1 SGHRS, CDR2 YFSETQ. This CDR3 contains 15 residues. Trimming shortened V by 4 bases and J by 3 bases, and 14 bases separated the two germline ends. CDR3 sequence: CASSLDQGINQPQHF. CDR3 nucleotides: TGCGCCAGCAGCCTAGATCAGGGAATCAATCAGCCCCAGCATTTT. Variable domain in full (rest from reference TRBV5-1 and TRBJ1-5): KAGVTQTPRYLIKTRGQQVTLSCSPISGHRSVSWYQQTPGQGLQFLFEYFSETQRNKGNFPGRFSGRQFSNSRSEMNVSTLELGDSALYLCASSLDQGINQPQHFGDGTRLSIL.

V gene TRBV29-1 combines with J gene TRBJ2-3; no reliable D call. This CDR3 has 15 residues. V lost 5 bases and J lost 2, with 17 bases in between. The germline V gene encodes CDR1 SQVTM and CDR2 ANQGSEA. The CDR3 loop is CSVQPALGNTDTQYF. The CDR3 DNA follows: TGCAGCGTTCAGCCAGCTCTAGGTAACACAGATACGCAGTATTTT.

Here the CDR3 reads CASSILAGGSDNEQFF. CDR3 bases: TGTGCCAGTAGTATACTAGCGGGAGGATCCGACAATGAGCAGTTCTTC. The chain links TRBV19 to TRBJ2-1; 11 bases line up with TRBD2. CDR3 length: 16 amino acids. The germline V gene has CDR1 LNHDA and CDR2 SQIVND (reference sequence). Trimming cost V 2 bases and J 5 bases; bases outside gene matches: 5.

The genes are TRBV7-2 and TRBJ2-5, with 7 bases that match TRBD2. Germline CDR1 and CDR2: SGHTA and FQGNSA. The CDR3 covers 16 residues. V dropped 1 base and J dropped 5; count of bases not matched to a gene: 10. CDR3 DNA sequence: TGTGCCAGCAGCTTAGGGGGGAGGGGCGGTGCGGAGACCCAGTACTTC. It specifies CASSLGGRGGAETQYF.

This chain uses TRBV19 with TRBJ2-7; a possible D gene is TRBD1 (7 bases). Germline lookup yields CDR1 LNHDA and CDR2 SQIVND (reference sequence). Deletions cut 5 bases from V and 8 bases from J, with 19 bases between. The CDR3 is made up of 14 amino acids. DNA of the CDR3: TGTGCCAGTAGTGGAACCACTCAGGGGGGTAAGCAGTACTTC. Translation gives CASSGTTQGGKQYF.

The chain links TRBV25-1 to TRBJ1-3; D is possibly TRBD1 (5 bases). CDR1 is MGHDK and CDR2 is SYGVNS in the germline V gene. The CDR3 runs 15 residues. The germline V and J ends were trimmed by 5 bases and 2 bases, with 13 bases remaining between them. The CDR3 nucleotides are TGTGCCAGCAGTTTGGGGGGTGTAACTGGAAACACCATATATTTT. This sequence encodes CASSLGGVTGNTIYF.

The chain carries TRBV24-1 and TRBJ2-1; a possible D gene is TRBD1 (5 bases). CDR3 size: 15 residues. V lost 5 bases, J lost 7 bases, and 17 bases lay in between. The germline CDR1 and CDR2 sequences are KGHDR and SFDVKD. CDR3: CATSGDGQGLNEQFF. CDR3 bases: TGTGCCACCAGTGGGGATGGGCAGGGTCTGAATGAGCAGTTCTTC.

The chain combines TRBV3-1 (or the pseudogene TRBV3-2) with TRBJ2-1, with 13 bases that match TRBD2. The ends lost 6 bases at V and 9 bases at J; junction bases unmatched: 8. The germline gives CDR1 LGHDT, CDR2 YNNKEL (reference sequence). CDR3 length equals 15 residues. CDR3 sequence: CASSLGLAGAGEQFF. The CDR3 DNA follows: TGTGCCAGCAGTCTAGGACTAGCGGGAGCGGGTGAGCAGTTCTTC.

The chain couples TRBV7-8 to TRBJ1-1; D ambiguous. CDR1 SGHVS and CDR2 FQNEAQ come from the germline V gene. The CDR3 consists of 15 residues. V dropped 5 bases and J dropped 0 bases, with 13 bases sitting between them. CDR3 bases: TGTGCCAGCAGCCAAAATGCAGGCATGAACACTGAAGCTTTCTTT. As protein: CASSQNAGMNTEAFF.

J is TRBJ1-2 and V is TRBV5-6; tentatively, D is TRBD1 (5 bases). This CDR3 region has 14 residues. Germline values: CDR1 SGHDT, CDR2 YYEEEE. V was cut by 2 bases and J by 6 bases, with 14 bases left in between. The CDR3 nucleotides read TGTGCCAGCAGCTTCGGGGTACGGGGGGATGGCTACACCTTC. Encoded protein: CASSFGVRGDGYTF.

This clone was counted only a few times. This chain uses TRBV5-1 with TRBJ1-2, with 7 nucleotides matching TRBD1. Germline CDR1 is SGHRS and CDR2 is YFSETQ. CDR3 length: 15 amino acids. The J segment lost 8 bases and the V segment lost 2 bases, leaving 12 bases of the junction unmatched. DNA for the CDR3: TGCGCCAGCAGCTTTGGGGACAGATCTTGGAACGGCTACACCTTC. Its translation is CASSFGDRSWNGYTF. The whole variable domain, remainder taken from reference TRBV5-1 and TRBJ1-2, is KAGVTQTPRYLIKTRGQQVTLSCSPISGHRSVSWYQQTPGQGLQFLFEYFSETQRNKGNFPGRFSGRQFSNSRSEMNVSTLELGDSALYLCASSFGDRSWNGYTFGSGTRLTVV.

V and J are TRBV11-2 and TRBJ2-2; 11 bases map to TRBD2. CDR1 and CDR2 (germline): SGHAT, FQNNGV. This CDR3 is built from 14 residues. J lost 6 bases, V lost 5 bases, and 2 bases had no gene match. This CDR3 reads CASSPSGRPGELFF. The CDR3 DNA sequence: TGTGCCAGCAGCCCTAGCGGGAGGCCCGGGGAGCTGTTTTTT.

The chain has TRBV4-2 and TRBJ1-3; D possibly corresponds to TRBD1 (6 bases). CDR3 length: 17 amino acids. The germline V gene has CDR1 LGHNA and CDR2 YNFKEQ. V was shortened by 4 bases and J by 0 bases, with 16 bases between the two germline ends. The CDR3 is CASSLTRTVSSGNTIYF. In DNA form, the CDR3 reads TGTGCCAGCAGCCTAACCAGGACAGTCAGCTCTGGAAACACCATATATTTT.

The rearrangement links TRBV12-3 or TRBV12-4 to TRBJ1-1, with D unclear. The CDR3 is 13 amino acids. Trimming pared 6 bases from V and 0 bases from J, leaving 8 bases between. This CDR3 is CASSPSLNTEAFF. Here the CDR3 DNA reads TGTGCCAGCAGCCCCTCTCTGAACACTGAAGCTTTCTTT.